This T cell receptor beta chain was sequenced during a study of identical twins. Regarding the study as a whole: Twin pairs had excess sharing that was weaker in beta out-of-frame sequences.

The CDR3 extends over 16 amino acids. V dropped 1 base and J dropped 0 bases, with 13 bases sitting between them. Germline CDR1 DFQATT, CDR2 SNEGSKA (reference sequence). This clonotype was counted between two and nine times. Its matching antigen is unknown. TCRdb re-derived calls from the 5' RACE reads in MiXCR, one entry per CDR3 protein. The sample has just over 500,000 distinct CDR3 sequences, around 20% seen once. This sample also belongs to another study, concerning T cells expressing NK-cell markers.

The source of this sequence is a woman between 18 and 30 years old in good health. Sequencing was done on a sample of CD4+ T cells sorted from blood. This rearrangement joins TRBV20-1 to TRBJ1-5; the D gene is possibly TRBD1 (5 bases). As DNA, the CDR3 is TGCAGTGCTAGAGGCGGGGGGAGATATAGCAATCAGCCCCAGCATTTT. Its protein product is CSARGGGRYSNQPQHF.